These T cell receptor beta chains were read from a single sample in a study of blood T cell repertoires in COVID-19. Generated by immunoSEQ multiplex PCR, the TCRdb table keeps only in-frame clones and is missing some. The table has about 410,000 clones, 89% seen once. Sequencing was done on a sample of peripheral blood. The receptors here all came from a woman aged 40-49 years with COVID-19, enrolled during active disease. Both conserved end residues are part of each CDR3. The D gene is left open where the match is weak. For some rows the clone size is stated as once, few or many, or as a class when expanded; others skip it.

d_call clone_size j_call v_call cdr3_nt cdr3_aa
TRBD1 NA TRBJ2-3 TRBV30 TGTGCCTGGAGTGTAGGACAGGGATTCGGTACGCAGTATTTT CAWSVGQGFGTQYF
TRBD1 NA TRBJ2-3 TRBV28 TGTGCCAGCAGTTCGATACAGGGGTATCACACGGATACGCAGTATTTT CASSSIQGYHTDTQYF
TRBD1 NA TRBJ1-5 TRBV10-3 TGTGCCATCAGTTTACAGGGGGCTGAACAGCCCCAGCATTTT CAISLQGAEQPQHF
NA NA TRBJ1-3 TRBV3-1/TRBV3-2 TGTGCCAGCACCCATTCTATCGTCTCCCCTACTCCTATATATTTT CASTHSIVSPTPIYF
NA NA TRBJ1-5 TRBV18 TGTGCCAGCTCAATCGAGAGCAATCAGCCCCAGCATTTT CASSIESNQPQHF
NA few TRBJ1-2 TRBV7-3 TGTGCCAGCAGCCCCACTGGGGGGTTCTCCCATGGGGGCTATGGCTACACCTTC CASSPTGGFSHGGYGYTF
NA NA TRBJ1-1 TRBV5-4 TGTGCCAGCACCGTCGACAGGCACACTGAAGCTTTCTTT CASTVDRHTEAFF
NA NA TRBJ2-1 TRBV6-5 TGTGCCAGCAGTCCGACTGGGTCCTTCAATGAGCAGTTCTTC CASSPTGSFNEQFF
NA NA TRBJ2-7 TRBV28 TGTGCCAGCAGTTTAAGGAGGGGTGCAGGATCCTACGAGCAGTACTTC CASSLRRGAGSYEQYF
NA NA TRBJ2-3 TRBV29-1 TGCAGCGTCGTCACAGATACGCAGTATTTT CSVVTDTQYF
NA few TRBJ2-7 TRBV5-6 TGTGCCAGCAGCTTGAACGCAGGGTCGTTGACCTACGAGCAGTACTTC CASSLNAGSLTYEQYF
NA NA TRBJ2-3 TRBV4-1 TGCGCCAGCAGCCAACCGATGGTGAGGGATACGCAGTATTTT CASSQPMVRDTQYF
TRBD2 NA TRBJ2-7 TRBV30 TGTGCCTGGCAATCTGGGCTAGCGGGAGGGCCCGGCGAGCAGTACTTC CAWQSGLAGGPGEQYF
TRBD2 NA TRBJ2-7 TRBV4-3 TGCGCCAGCAGCTGGGGGGGCTCCTACGAGCAGTACTTC CASSWGGSYEQYF
TRBD2 NA TRBJ2-5 TRBV4-1 TGCGCCAGCAGCCAAGCGCGGGGGGAAGAGACCCAGTACTTC CASSQARGEETQYF
NA NA TRBJ1-5 TRBV5-6 TGTGCCAGCAGCATCCGAGACGGGAGGATAAGCAATCAGCCCCAGCATTTT CASSIRDGRISNQPQHF
NA NA TRBJ2-1 TRBV14 TGTGCCAGCAGCCAAGCAGGGCTAAATGAGCAGTTCTTC CASSQAGLNEQFF
TRBD2 NA TRBJ2-7 TRBV5-1 TGCGCCAGCAGCCCAGGACTGGCGGGAGCCGAGCAGTACTTC CASSPGLAGAEQYF
NA NA TRBJ2-7 TRBV11-2 TGTGCCAGCAGCCAACGGGTTTACGAGCAGTACTTC CASSQRVYEQYF
NA NA TRBJ2-2 TRBV9 TGTGCCAGCAGCATTAGTAGTAACACCGGGGAGCTGTTTTTT CASSISSNTGELFF
TRBD1 NA TRBJ1-5 TRBV27 TGTGCCAGCAGTCCGGGGGGGACAGGGCTTAGCAATCAGCCCCAGCATTTT CASSPGGTGLSNQPQHF
NA NA TRBJ2-5 TRBV28 TGTGCCAGTACTCATCCTATAGGCCGAGCAGGGTACTTC CASTHPIGRAGYF
NA once TRBJ1-1 TRBV30 TGTGCCTGGGACGCTACGTGGCAGGACACTGAAGCTTTCTTT CAWDATWQDTEAFF
NA NA TRBJ2-1 TRBV19 TGTGCCAGTAGTATAGATCGGGCCGCCGGAGGCTCCTACAATGAGCAGTTCTTC CASSIDRAAGGSYNEQFF